This TCR beta chain was documented in a study of Graves' ophthalmopathy and Graves' hyperthyroidism. Beta-chain TCR CDR3 regions were amplified from RNA transcripts. HTBI primers served in a first-round RT-PCR, which a second-round multiplex PCR followed. TCRdb re-derived calls from the multiplex PCR reads in MiXCR, one entry per CDR3 protein. The table has about 740,000 distinct CDR3 sequences, 40% seen once. Germline lookup yields CDR1 DFQATT and CDR2 SNEGSKA (reference sequence). V was pared by 3 bases and J by 4 bases, with 11 bases of the junction left unmatched. This CDR3 has 16 residues. In this sample, this clonotype turned up many times. Certain patients, namely those with other autoimmune diseases, uncontrolled infections, pregnancy or lactation, were excluded.

This sequence joins TRBV20-1 and TRBJ2-7; 11 bases fit TRBD2. This TCR was recovered from an adult man with Graves' ophthalmopathy. The specimen sequenced was peripheral blood. Here the CDR3 DNA reads TGCAGTGCTAGTGGGCTAGCGGGAGGCAGCCATTACGAGCAGTACTTC. It encodes CSASGLAGGSHYEQYF.